What follows is one TCR beta chain and its context. What it binds is not known. The data originate from a study of shared clonotypes between healthy human individuals. Everyone who donated was a Caucasian adult who lived in Nashville, Tennessee. The V end was cut by 6 bases, the J end by 1 base, with 12 bases between. The germline CDR1 and CDR2 sequences are MNHNS and SASEGT. This CDR3 has 14 residues. Assay: immunoSEQ multiplex PCR; the TCRdb copy retains only in-frame clones and omits some. Found here are approximately 2.3 million clones, 93% of them singletons; the top ten hold under 0.45%. Findings and limits, study-wide: Generally, naive subsets (rather than memory subsets) showed larger estimated richness.

The chain uses TRBV6-1 and TRBJ1-2; TRBD1 might be the D (5 bases). The TCR comes from a man in his late teens or twenties in good health. Some clones in this sample may be carry-over from other donors' samples. Sequencing used naive CD4+ T cells from PBMCs. Indicated subset: CD45RA+ positively selected. The CDR3 DNA reads TGTGCCAGCAGGGTGGGGGGTGGTAACTATGGCTACACCTTC. Protein sequence: CASRVGGGNYGYTF.